Shown below are 20 T cell receptor beta chains from a single sample sequenced in a study of blood T cells in healthy people across ages. A second PCR of roughly 7 to 11 cycles used a sample-barcoded 5' primer and a J-beta primer mix. MiXCR, run by TCRdb on the 5' RACE reads, gives a single entry per CDR3 protein. The sample has approximately 800,000 distinct CDR3 sequences, 30% to 45% seen once. Source material: blood. The receptor set was obtained from a man aged 18 to 29 in good health.

This rearrangement joins TRBV5-1 to TRBJ1-1; TRBD1 matches 11 bases. The V gene end was trimmed by 4 bases and the J gene end by 3 bases; junction bases not matched to a gene: 5. Germline CDR1 and CDR2: SGHRS and YFSETQ. CDR3 length: 15 residues. The CDR3 DNA reads as TGCGCCAGCAGCCCGGGGACAGGGGGAGACACTGAAGCTTTCTTT. Encoded protein: CASSPGTGGDTEAFF.

In its sample, this clonotype was seen a few times. This sequence joins TRBV5-1 and TRBJ2-3; the match to TRBD2 covers 7 bases. Germline V CDR1 and CDR2: SGHRS, YFSETQ. J gave up 2 bases and V 4 bases, and 10 bases lay outside the gene matches. CDR3 length equals 16 residues. In nucleotides, the CDR3 is TGCGCCAGCAGCAGAATAAGCGGGGCAGCCACAGATACGCAGTATTTT. It yields the protein CASSRISGAATDTQYF.

Concerning this clonotype: A clone one base away is much larger, so this may be a read error. The CDR3, as DNA: TGTGCCGGCAGCTTAGCATCAGCGGGGGATTCTTATACGCAGTATTTT. It is translated as CAGSLASAGDSYTQYF. The chain is built from TRBV7-2 and TRBJ2-3, with TRBD2 matching 8 bases. This CDR3 spans 16 amino acids. Germline loops: CDR1 SGHTA, CDR2 FQGNSA.

This sequence joins TRBV12-3 or TRBV12-4 and TRBJ2-5; 8 bases are shared with TRBD2. The DNA end is more similar to TRBJ2-7, so the J call may be wrong. The CDR3 has 16 residues. The CDR3 reads CASSPLQAGGRYEQYF. The CDR3 DNA sequence: TGTGCCAGCAGCCCCCTTCAGGCGGGGGGCAGGTACGAGCAGTACTTC.

The genes are TRBV10-3 and TRBJ1-1; possibly TRBD1 for D (6 bases). V dropped 2 bases and J dropped 4 bases, with 11 bases sitting between them. Per germline, CDR1 ENHRY and CDR2 SYGVKD. The CDR3 length is 14 residues. The CDR3 is CAISEDRSATEAFF. CDR3 bases: TGTGCCATCAGTGAGGACAGGAGTGCCACTGAAGCTTTCTTT.

This clonotype has a handful of counts. The genes are TRBV19 and TRBJ1-2; D gene ambiguous. Germline assignment: CDR1 LNHDA and CDR2 SQIVND (reference sequence). The CDR3 has 11 amino acids. CDR3 protein: CGSGANYGYTF. As DNA, the CDR3 is TGTGGATCCGGAGCTAACTATGGCTACACCTTC.

About this clonotype: A junction end diverges from the germline sequence, so it may reflect a read error. This rearrangement joins TRBV10-3 to TRBJ1-2; D is possibly TRBD1 (6 bases). Germline assignment: CDR1 ENHRY and CDR2 SYGVKD. The CDR3 covers 14 residues. The DNA of the CDR3 is TGTGCCATCAGCGGGACAATCTCTAACTATGTCTACACCTTC. This sequence encodes CAISGTISNYVYTF.

This chain joins TRBV27 and TRBJ2-3, with D perhaps matching TRBD2 (6 bases). The CDR3 extends over 12 amino acids. Trimming shortened V by 5 bases and J by 6 bases, and 9 bases separated the two germline ends. Germline assignment: CDR1 MNHEY and CDR2 SMNVEV (reference sequence). The DNA for the CDR3 is TGTGCCAGCAGTAATAGCGGTGATACGCAGTATTTT. Its translation is CASSNSGDTQYF.

This clonotype was seen a few times. V and J are TRBV12-3 or TRBV12-4 and TRBJ2-6; 8 nucleotides align to TRBD2. CDR3 size: 18 residues. V dropped 1 base and J dropped 0; count of bases not matched to a gene: 5. CDR3: CASSLVTGGFSGANVLTF. CDR3 in DNA: TGTGCCAGCAGTTTAGTAACGGGGGGGTTCTCTGGGGCCAACGTCCTGACTTTC.

The CDR3 sequence: CASTSGLSSYNEQFF. The CDR3 nucleotides read TGTGCCAGCACCTCCGGGCTCAGCTCCTACAATGAGCAGTTCTTC. This chain joins TRBV28 and TRBJ2-1; D remains unclear. The CDR3 sequence is 15 residues long. Trimming took off 7 bases at V and 0 bases at J, with 13 bases between the two ends. Germline assignment: CDR1 MDHEN and CDR2 SYDVKM.

There are a few counts of this clonotype. V is TRBV7-9 and J is TRBJ1-1, with 8 bases identical to TRBD1. The CDR3 has 16 residues. The V gene end was trimmed by 5 bases and the J gene end by 1 base; junction bases not matched to a gene: 9. In germline, CDR1 is SEHNR, CDR2 FQNEAQ (reference sequence). CDR3 nucleotide sequence: TGTGCCAGCAGCCAAAGACAGGGGTCGCCGAACACTGAAGCTTTCTTT. The encoded protein is CASSQRQGSPNTEAFF.

This clonotype appeared many times. The chain joins TRBV6-5 to TRBJ2-1; no clear D gene. This CDR3 has 12 amino acids. V was clipped by 2 bases and J by 6 bases, with 5 bases between them. CDR1 is MNHEY and CDR2 is SVGAGI in the germline V gene. This chain's CDR3 is CASSYGTNEQFF. The CDR3 nucleotides are TGTGCCAGCAGTTACGGAACCAATGAGCAGTTCTTC.

This clonotype was observed a handful of times. The rearrangement joins TRBV5-1 to TRBJ2-2; 7 bases fit TRBD1. The CDR3 loop spans 15 amino acids. V trimming: 4 bases; J trimming: 3 bases; junction bases outside the gene matches: 6. The V gene's germline CDR1 is SGHRS and CDR2 YFSETQ. CDR3 sequence: CASSMTGSDTGELFF. For the CDR3, the DNA is TGCGCCAGCAGCATGACAGGGTCCGACACCGGGGAGCTGTTTTTT.

The rearrangement joins TRBV20-1 to TRBJ2-1; D may be TRBD1 (5 bases). Trimming stripped 5 bases from V and 7 bases from J, with 15 bases between. The CDR3 loop spans 13 amino acids. CDR1 and CDR2 from the germline V gene are DFQATT and SNEGSKA (reference sequence). In DNA, the CDR3 is TGCAGTGCTGTGGGGATAGGGGTGAATGAGCAGTTCTTC. Translation: CSAVGIGVNEQFF.

The chain links TRBV14 to TRBJ2-1; D gene ambiguous. The J call may be faulty, since TRBJ2-7 better matches the DNA end. The CDR3 is 13 residues long. Germline CDR1 SGHDN, CDR2 FVKESK. The CDR3 protein is CASTENSYNEQYF. The DNA for the CDR3 is TGTGCCAGCACAGAAAATTCCTACAATGAGCAGTACTTC.

This chain links TRBV6-4 with TRBJ2-1; maybe TRBD2 (6 bases). The J call may be in error: the DNA end matches TRBJ2-7 better. Germline values: CDR1 MRHNA, CDR2 SNTAGT. The CDR3 runs 14 residues. CDR3 sequence: CASSVASDYNEQYF. In DNA, the CDR3 is TGTGCCAGCAGTGTAGCTAGCGACTACAATGAGCAGTACTTC.

The sample holds many counts of this clonotype. The rearrangement joins TRBV20-1 to TRBJ2-3; 12 bases match TRBD2. Germline V gene data show CDR1 as DFQATT and CDR2 as SNEGSKA (reference sequence). The trim removed 2 bases at V and 8 bases at J, leaving 14 bases unmatched. The length of the CDR3 is 17 residues. Here the CDR3 DNA reads TGCAGTGCTAGACCTGGAACTAGCGGGGGGCGATCGGTTACGCAGTATTTT. This sequence encodes CSARPGTSGGRSVTQYF.

The rearrangement joins TRBV4-2 to TRBJ1-2; weak D call: TRBD1 (5 bases). Germline V gives CDR1 LGHNA, CDR2 YNFKEQ. The length of the CDR3 is 14 residues. Trimming took off 2 bases at V and 2 bases at J, with 9 bases between the two ends. This chain's CDR3 is CASSQIRENYGYTF. In nucleotides, the CDR3 is TGTGCCAGCAGCCAAATCAGGGAAAACTATGGCTACACCTTC.

This clonotype was detected a few times. The chain uses TRBV20-1 and TRBJ1-1; TRBD1 matches at 7 bases. In germline, CDR1 is DFQATT, CDR2 SNEGSKA (reference sequence). Trimming cost V 4 bases and J 0 bases; bases outside gene matches: 8. There are 15 residues in the CDR3. The CDR3 is CSATSGQEMNTEAFF. Written as DNA, the CDR3 is TGCAGTGCTACTTCCGGACAGGAAATGAACACTGAAGCTTTCTTT.

The chain employs TRBV7-2 and TRBJ1-1; TRBD1 is a possible D gene (6 bases). V was cut by 7 bases and J by 1 base, with 13 bases left in between. The CDR3 is 14 amino acids. Germline loops: CDR1 SGHTA, CDR2 FQGNSA. DNA of the CDR3: TGTGCCAGCAACCTACAGGGAGGGAACACTGAAGCTTTCTTT. Amino acid sequence: CASNLQGGNTEAFF.